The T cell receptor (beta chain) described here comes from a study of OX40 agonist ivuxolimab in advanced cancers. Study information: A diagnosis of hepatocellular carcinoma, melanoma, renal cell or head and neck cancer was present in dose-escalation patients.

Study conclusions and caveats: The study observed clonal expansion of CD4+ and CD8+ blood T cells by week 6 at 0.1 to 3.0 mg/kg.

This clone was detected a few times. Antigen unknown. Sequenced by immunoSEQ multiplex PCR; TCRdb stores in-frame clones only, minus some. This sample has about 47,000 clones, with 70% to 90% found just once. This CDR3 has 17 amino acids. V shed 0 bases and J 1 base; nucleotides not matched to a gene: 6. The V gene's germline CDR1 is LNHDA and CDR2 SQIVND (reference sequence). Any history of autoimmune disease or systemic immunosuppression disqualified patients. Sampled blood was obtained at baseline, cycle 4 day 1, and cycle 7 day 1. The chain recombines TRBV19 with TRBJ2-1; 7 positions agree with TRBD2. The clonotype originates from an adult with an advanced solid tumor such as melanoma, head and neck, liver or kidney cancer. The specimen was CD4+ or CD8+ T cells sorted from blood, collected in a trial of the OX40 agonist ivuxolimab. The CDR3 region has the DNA TGTGCCAGTAGTATAGATCCGCTGGGAGGGTCCTACAATGAGCAGTTCTTC. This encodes CASSIDPLGGSYNEQFF.